This T cell receptor (beta chain) is from a study of human thymus T cells. Study results and caveats: Thymic and blood repertoires seemed to favor certain V and J genes.

On this clone: The antigen is unknown.

This CDR3 has 15 amino acids. V was shortened by 1 base and J by 5 bases, with 15 bases between the two germline ends. Germline-derived CDR1 and CDR2 are SGHNT and YENEEA. TCRdb keeps only in-frame clones here, not all; method: immunoSEQ multiplex PCR. The sample lists 120,000 or so clones, over 85% occurring once. Thymus specimens were resections from corrective heart surgery. The clonotype was recovered from a boy in the first two years of life with a congenital heart defect but otherwise immunologically healthy. Specimen: thymus tissue. V and J are TRBV11-3 and TRBJ2-7; D ambiguous. CDR3 sequence reads: CASSLVGRVDHEQYF. In DNA form, the CDR3 reads TGTGCCAGCAGCTTAGTTGGAAGGGTGGACCACGAGCAGTACTTC. The complete variable domain, with remaining parts taken from reference TRBV11-3 and TRBJ2-7, reads EAGVVQSPRYKIIEKKQPVAFWCNPISGHNTLYWYLQNLGQGPELLIRYENEEAVDDSQLPKDRFSAERLKGVDSTLKIQPAELGDSAVYLCASSLVGRVDHEQYFGPGTRLTVT.